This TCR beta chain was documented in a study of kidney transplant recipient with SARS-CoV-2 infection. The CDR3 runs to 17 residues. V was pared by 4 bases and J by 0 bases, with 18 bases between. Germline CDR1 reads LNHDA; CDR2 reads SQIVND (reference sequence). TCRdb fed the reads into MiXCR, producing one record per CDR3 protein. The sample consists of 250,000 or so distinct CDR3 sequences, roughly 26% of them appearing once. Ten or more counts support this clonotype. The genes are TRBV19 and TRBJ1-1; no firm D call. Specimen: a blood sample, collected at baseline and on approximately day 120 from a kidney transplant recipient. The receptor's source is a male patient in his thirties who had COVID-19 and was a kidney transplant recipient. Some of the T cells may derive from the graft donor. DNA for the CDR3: TGTGCCAGTAGTAACCGCGGAAGCCCTTCCATGAACACTGAAGCTTTCTTT. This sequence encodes CASSNRGSPSMNTEAFF.